The present T cell receptor (beta chain) was sequenced within a study of shared clonotypes between healthy human individuals (TCRdb year 2020). Some background on the complete study: The cohort included a few men and a couple of women between 18 and 49 years of age. For each donor, CD4 naive and CD4 memory were each run on three plates, CD8 naive on two plates, and CD8 memory on one plate. To estimate repertoire size and how much clonotypes are shared between individuals, the study performed deep sequencing of blood TCR repertoires from a few healthy adults. Different laboratories and diverse techniques were used to prepare libraries and sequence TCR repertoires, to increase sequencing depth and limit assay-specific biases. Each donor's leukapheresis produced roughly between roughly 0.85 and 9.5 billion PBMCs. What the authors observed across the whole study: Rarefaction of sorted-subset datasets indicated incomplete sequencing despite the large sequencing depth. Naive subsets generally had larger estimated clonotype richness than memory subsets. Sampling was restricted to blood, and TCR repertoires in tissues likely differ from the TCR repertoires found in blood. Based on pairwise subsampling, the degree of clonotype sharing among donors was expected to be affected by sequencing depth. Across a few donors, approximately 4.6% of naive CD4, approximately 3.5% of naive CD8, approximately 2.5% of memory CD4, and around 0.4% of memory CD8 clonotypes were shared. Higher generation probabilities were observed for clonotypes shared by all four sorted-subset donors than for non-shared clonotypes. Because the study included a small number of donors, the genetic and exposure-history diversity represented was limited.

About this clone itself: Its antigen is still unknown. Qualities for individual bases were not recorded, and no much larger clone is one base off.

CD8 naive samples were CD45RO-negative cells positively selected for CCR7, giving a CD45RA+CCR7+ population that excluded TemRA cells. The donors were healthy, HIV-negative adults with no recently reported acute infections or vaccinations. Every donor was a Caucasian adult living in Nashville, Tennessee, USA. After blood collection by leukapheresis, PBMCs were isolated using Ficoll-Histopaque density gradient centrifugation and then cryopreserved in the vapor phase of liquid nitrogen. Analytical flow cytometry was used to check the purity and quantity of each magnetically sorted T cell population. From each sorted fraction, genomic DNA was isolated and quantified by UV absorbance on a Nanodrop 2000c. Using the deep immunoSEQ assay, multiplex PCR amplified TCR CDR3 regions from genomic DNA. For each cell subset, the extracted genomic DNA was distributed evenly across all wells of several immunoSEQ 96-well plates, and each plate served as one replicate. For sorted subsets, each replicate PCR was loaded with 200 ng genomic DNA, equivalent to 25,000 to 35,000 T cell genomes. The purified libraries were quantified using a Qubit 3.0 fluorometer, sized with a Bioanalyzer 2100, and then quantified again using the KAPA Library Quantification kit. Every immunoSEQ 96-well plate was sequenced on a dedicated single-read 150-cycle Illumina NextSeq 550 flow cell. In the authors' own workflow: Because the immunoSEQ output held only junctional sequences and lacked quality scores, the filtering could not match the filtering applied to full-length reads. Sequences were annotated with PyIR, a Python wrapper for IgBLAST v1.9, and V/J genes and CDR3 were assigned using IMGT germline references. Reads with weak V/J assignments (E-value above 1e-6), missing CDR3, stop codons, out-of-frame junctions, or ambiguous translated residues were removed. V3J clonotypes were defined by identical inferred V gene, J gene, and CDR3 amino acid sequence. Percentage overlap between repertoires was computed as shared unique clonotypes divided by the size of the smaller repertoire. Repertoire richness was assessed with RTK rarefaction, the Chao1 estimator, and Recon v2.1 estimates of unobserved clonotypes. For all TCRbeta clonotypes obtained by the gDNA method from a few donors, generation probabilities were computed with OLGA. The immuneACCESS repertoire file appears here via TCRdb, limited to in-frame rearrangements. These files lack a portion of the clones; in checked studies, under half of the deficit traces to unresolved V genes, and the cause of the others is not known. Clone size and the V and J calls come from that table; the DNA yielded D and trimming. For this sample there are about 600,000 clones; more than 95% appear just once. Of the sample, 0.3% is held by the ten largest clones.

Trimming takes 3 bases off V and 4 bases off J; junction bases not matched to a gene: 9. The germline V gene encodes CDR1 MNHEY and CDR2 SMNVEV (reference sequence). The CDR3 covers 16 residues, taking in both the cysteine and the phenylalanine. Only the CDR3 region is kept as DNA, spanning 48 bases read in frame from base 1. Source material: naive CD8+ T cells sorted from blood. What this sample's cell subset or site label stands for: CD45RA+CCR7+. This receptor was obtained from a man younger than 45 in good health. The sequence is built from TRBV27 and TRBJ1-5, with TRBD1 identical over 7 junction bases. The nucleotides read TGTGCCAGCAGTTTGAAAGGGGGCAGATGGAATCAGCCCCAGCATTTT. Protein translation: CASSLKGGRWNQPQHF.